The source of this T cell receptor beta chain is a study of Graves' ophthalmopathy and Graves' hyperthyroidism. Trimming left V 4 bases short and J 4 bases short, with 11 bases between. Per the germline V gene, CDR1 is LNHNV and CDR2 is YYDKDF (reference sequence). CDR3 length: 14 residues. As the template, RNA transcripts were used to amplify TCR beta CDR3 regions. Investigators did first-round RT-PCR with HTBI primers, then second-round multiplex PCR. TCRdb redid the calling of the multiplex PCR reads with MiXCR, one entry per CDR3 protein. The repertoire has 900,000 to 1,200,000 distinct CDR3 sequences, 35% to 45% of them found once; the top ten carry around 10%.

This chain uses TRBV15 with TRBJ1-5; TRBD1 might be the D (5 bases). Sequenced sample: peripheral blood or thyroid tissue (not recorded which). This receptor was taken from an adult man with Graves' hyperthyroidism. The CDR3 bases are TGTGCCACCAGCAAAGGGGCGCCTAATCAGCCCCAGCATTTT. This gives the protein CATSKGAPNQPQHF.